This TCR beta chain was sequenced in a study of T cell repertoires in aging, cancer and after chemotherapy. Looking at the study overall: Healthy donor repertoires were recorded over several months to years and showed clear clonal overlap. Study results and limitations: Loss of evenness, beyond lost richness, contributed to age-related TCR diversity decline in cancer patients. Compared with age-matched healthy donors, untreated hematological or solid cancer patients showed higher blood TCR clonality.

In germline, CDR1 is DFQATT, CDR2 SNEGSKA (reference sequence). The CDR3 loop spans 13 amino acids. Trimming took 2 bases from V and 3 from J, leaving 8 bases between them. Rearranged V-D-J TRB sequences were amplified with a mixed TRB-A/B primer pool. TCRdb itself ran the multiplex PCR reads through MiXCR, one entry per CDR3 protein. The data contain 8,000 to 10,000 distinct CDR3 sequences, less than 25% of them singletons. The template was genomic DNA from peripheral blood, not RNA. This clonotype has a single count. Its target is not known. A read error may explain this, as a much larger clone is one base away.

The source material was blood. The sequence came from a human donor in good health. The chain uses TRBV20-1 and TRBJ1-5; D unresolved. The CDR3 region is CSARRHPNQPQHF. The CDR3 DNA reads TGCAGTGCTAGACGACATCCCAATCAGCCCCAGCATTTT.